The 10 T cell receptor beta chains below all came from one sample that was sequenced in a study of hypomethylating agent response in myelodysplastic syndrome. Method: immunoSEQ multiplex PCR; TCRdb's copy keeps in-frame clones and lacks some. The data hold approximately 3,300 clones, with about 90% observed a single time. The sample here was bone marrow, taken before or after starting hypomethylating agent treatment for myelodysplastic syndrome (not recorded which). All receptors come from a human donor with myelodysplastic syndrome.

The gene calls are TRBV7-3 and TRBJ2-1, with TRBD2 matching over 14 bases. After removal of 5 bases from V and 0 bases from J, the junction contained 6 bases not matched to a gene. Looked up from germline, CDR1 is SGHTA and CDR2 is FQGTGA. CDR3 length equals 18 residues. Here the CDR3 DNA reads TGTGCCAGCAGCCCGCTGGGACTAGCGGGGGCCTCCTACAATGAGCAGTTCTTC. Protein product: CASSPLGLAGASYNEQFF.

The chain uses TRBV4-1 and TRBJ1-6, with 7 bases matching TRBD1. This CDR3 is built from 17 residues. From germline, CDR1 is MGHRA and CDR2 YSYEKL. Trimming removed 1 base from V and 7 bases from J; junction bases left unmatched: 10. For the CDR3, the DNA is TGCGCCAGCAGCCAAGTCGCCGAGGACAGGAGAAATTCACCCCTCCACTTT. Translated, it gives CASSQVAEDRRNSPLHF.

The V gene is TRBV4-2, the J gene TRBJ1-6, with TRBD1 matching 9 bases. The CDR3 is made up of 17 amino acids. Trimming at V came to 2 bases and at J to 7 bases, leaving 9 bases not matched to a gene. Germline V gene data show CDR1 as LGHNA and CDR2 as YNFKEQ. CDR3 in DNA: TGTGCCAGCAGCCAATCACCGCCCGGGACAGGGAATTCACCCCTCCACTTT. The encoded protein is CASSQSPPGTGNSPLHF.

A few counts support this clone. The genes are TRBV18 and TRBJ2-7; no firm D call. Trimming shortened V by 1 base and J by 6 bases, and 4 bases separated the two germline ends. The CDR3 extends over 11 amino acids. The germline CDR1 and CDR2 sequences are KGHSH and LQKENI. DNA of the CDR3: TGTGCCAGCTCACCACAGGGCGAGCAGTACTTC. It yields the protein CASSPQGEQYF.

The gene calls are TRBV19 and TRBJ1-1; D possibly corresponds to TRBD1 (5 bases). CDR1 and CDR2 (germline): LNHDA, SQIVND (reference sequence). This CDR3 comprises 14 residues. Trimming removed 6 bases from V and 4 bases from J, with 15 bases in between. The CDR3 reads CASSPGGVATEAFF. Written as DNA, the CDR3 is TGTGCCAGTAGCCCCGGGGGGGTGGCCACTGAAGCTTTCTTT.

The chain uses TRBV6-1 and TRBJ2-7, with D maybe TRBD2 (6 bases). Trimming cost V 6 bases and J 6 bases, with 18 bases left between them. This CDR3 is 14 amino acids long. Germline V gives CDR1 MNHNS, CDR2 SASEGT. Here the CDR3 reads CASSPVGGRGEQYF. The DNA of the CDR3 is TGTGCCAGCAGCCCCGTGGGGGGACGGGGCGAGCAGTACTTC.

About this clone: At one end, the junction sequence differs from germline, possibly due to a read error. J is TRBJ2-3 and V is TRBV7-7, with 14 bases that match TRBD2. The CDR3 sequence is 16 residues long. The germline gives CDR1 SSHAT, CDR2 FNYEAQ (reference sequence). Here the CDR3 DNA reads TGTGCTAGCAGCCCAGGGACTAGCGGGAGTGCAGATACGCAGTATTTT. It translates to CASSPGTSGSADTQYF. The whole variable domain, remainder taken from reference TRBV7-7 and TRBJ2-3, is GAGVSQSPRYKVTKRGQDVTLRCDPISSHATLYWYQQALGQGPEFLTYFNYEAQPDKSGLPSDRFSAERPEGSISTLTIQRTEQRDSAMYRCASSPGTSGSADTQYFGPGTRLTVL.

The chain carries TRBV2 and TRBJ2-1; tentatively, D is TRBD2 (6 bases). This CDR3 is built from 15 residues. The germline V gene encodes CDR1 SNHLY and CDR2 FYNNEI. Trimming removed 6 bases from V and 0 bases from J, with 12 bases in between. This CDR3 is CASSPGESSYNEQFF. In nucleotides, the CDR3 is TGTGCCAGCAGCCCGGGAGAGAGCTCCTACAATGAGCAGTTCTTC.

The chain is built from TRBV10-3 and TRBJ1-2, with D unclear. This CDR3 is 14 amino acids long. Deletions cut 6 bases from V and 4 bases from J, with 15 bases between. Germline-derived CDR1 and CDR2 are ENHRY and SYGVKD. In nucleotides, the CDR3 is TGTGCCATCAGCCTTTTGCCGGACGGCTATGGCTACACCTTC. Protein sequence: CAISLLPDGYGYTF.

The chain carries TRBV6-5 and TRBJ1-5; no clear D gene. This CDR3 has 13 amino acids. Trimming removed 6 bases from V and 6 bases from J, with 12 bases in between. Looked up from germline, CDR1 is MNHEY and CDR2 is SVGAGI. CDR3 DNA sequence: TGTGCCAGCAGCCCATTGGGAGGTCAGCCCCAGCATTTT. Translated: CASSPLGGQPQHF.